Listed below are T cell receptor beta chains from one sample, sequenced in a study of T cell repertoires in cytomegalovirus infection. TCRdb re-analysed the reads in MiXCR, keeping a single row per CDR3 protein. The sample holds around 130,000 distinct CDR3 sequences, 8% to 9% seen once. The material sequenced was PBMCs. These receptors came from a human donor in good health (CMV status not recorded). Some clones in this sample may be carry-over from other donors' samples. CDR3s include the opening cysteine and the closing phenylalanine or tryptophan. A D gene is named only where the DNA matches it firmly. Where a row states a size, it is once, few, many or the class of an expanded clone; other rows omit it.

TGCGCCAGCAGCCCCCGGGACAGGGGGTTTAATTCCTACGAGCAGTACTTC	CASSPRDRGFNSYEQYF	17	TRBV5-1	TRBJ2-7	TRBD1	few
TGCAGTGCTAGAGATGGGACGAGGCAGGCGAACATGAACACTGAAGCTTTCTTT	CSARDGTRQANMNTEAFF	18	TRBV20-1	TRBJ1-1	NA	many
TGTGCCAGCAGTCCCGGGACAGGGCGGGAAAACACCATATATTTT	CASSPGTGRENTIYF	15	TRBV6-5	TRBJ1-3	TRBD1	many
TGTGCCAGCACCTGGACAGGGGGCTACAATGAGCAGTTCTTC	CASTWTGGYNEQFF	14	TRBV5-6	TRBJ2-1	TRBD1	many
TGTGCCATCCACCCTGGGGGGGCTAGCAATCAGCCCCAGCATTTT	CAIHPGGASNQPQHF	15	TRBV10-3	TRBJ1-5	NA	many
TGTGCCAGCAGCCCTCCCAGGACGGGTATACCAGATACGCAGTATTTT	CASSPPRTGIPDTQYF	16	TRBV7-6	TRBJ2-3	NA	many
TGTGCCAGCAGCGCCACCGGGACAGGGTACACTGAAGCTTTCTTT	CASSATGTGYTEAFF	15	TRBV11-2	TRBJ1-1	TRBD1	few
TGTGCCAGCAGTTACTCGATCGGGAATCAGCCCCAGCATTTT	CASSYSIGNQPQHF	14	TRBV6-2/TRBV6-3	TRBJ1-5	NA	NA
TGTGCCAGCAGCTACGACAGTGGATCACCCCTCCACTTT	CASSYDSGSPLHF	13	TRBV7-2	TRBJ1-6	NA	many
TGTGCCAGCAGCTTGGATCAGCCCACCAGGGATACGCAGTATTTT	CASSLDQPTRDTQYF	15	TRBV7-9	TRBJ2-3	NA	NA
TGTGCCAGCCGCTGGGGGGCCCAAGAGACCCAGTACTTC	CASRWGAQETQYF	13	TRBV7-2	TRBJ2-5	NA	many
TGTGCCAGCAGTTTAGGGATTCGACAGGGCTGGCGAGCTTTCTTT	CASSLGIRQGWRAFF	15	TRBV12-3/TRBV12-4	TRBJ1-1	TRBD1	many
TGCAGCGTTGAGTCCCGGGACAGGGGTAAATGTAGCAATCAGCCCCAGCATTTT	CSVESRDRGKCSNQPQHF	18	TRBV29-1	TRBJ1-5	TRBD1	NA